This T cell receptor beta chain was captured in a study of T-cell reconstitution after alpha-beta-depleted transplantation in children. This clonotype was counted only a few times. Its matching antigen is unknown. CDR3 length: 14 amino acids. V was shortened by 5 bases and J by 7 bases, with 12 bases between the two germline ends. TCRbeta library construction was performed incorporating unique molecular identifiers. TCRdb reanalysed the PCR reads using MiXCR and keeps one entry per CDR3 protein. The sample has about a million distinct CDR3 sequences, about 31% seen once. Study-wide points: High day-60 TCRbeta diversity in some patients came from surviving recipient T cells and thymic progenitors.

The genes are TRBV12-3 or TRBV12-4 and TRBJ1-6; D is perhaps TRBD1 (5 bases). Source: PBMCs, mostly from graft donor cells, taken 360 days after TCRalphabeta/CD19-depleted stem cell transplant. The source of this sequence is a boy in the first two years of life who had a stem cell transplant for SCID, so the T cells may come from the graft donor. The CDR3 reads CASSPGRTNSPLHF. The CDR3 coding sequence is TGTGCCAGCAGTCCGGGACGGACGAATTCACCCCTCCACTTT.